Shown below are 28 T cell receptor beta chains from a single sample sequenced in a study of T cells in Graves' hyperthyroidism and ophthalmopathy (dated by TCRdb to between 2018 and 2021). Receptors were amplified or captured by multiplex PCR. Sequencing relied on an Illumina HiSeq 2000. The TCR beta CDR3 regions were amplified from RNA transcripts. A first-round RT-PCR of the TCR CDR3 used the HTBI primer set with the Qiagen OneStep RT-PCR kit. TCRdb reprocessing: public reads trimmed at Q25 with fastp, clones called with MiXCR, in-frame beta chains kept. Every entry covers one CDR3 protein and lists the most common genes and DNA from its rows. The sample table contains some 700,000 distinct CDR3 sequences; only one count was recorded for about 18% of them. The ten largest clones represent around 15% of the sample. Sequencing input: blood. All receptors derive from a man in his fifties with Graves' hyperthyroidism.

This sequence joins TRBV30 and TRBJ1-2; D is undetermined. V shed 8 bases and J shed 5 bases, with 18 bases lying between them. This CDR3 has 13 residues. CDR1 is GTSNPN and CDR2 is SVGIG in the germline V gene (reference sequence). The CDR3 protein is CARNSNSPYGYTF. As DNA, the CDR3 is TGTGCCAGGAATTCGAACAGCCCTTATGGCTACACCTTC.

The chain uses TRBV19 and TRBJ2-1; no firm D call. V shed 3 bases and J shed 8 bases, with 11 bases lying between them. Germline CDR1 and CDR2: LNHDA and SQIVND (reference sequence). The length of the CDR3 is 13 residues. CDR3 DNA sequence: TGTGCCAGTAGTATTGGCGTTCCCGATGAGCAGTTCTTC. Protein: CASSIGVPDEQFF. The variable domain in full, with the rest retrieved from reference TRBV19 and TRBJ2-1, is DGGITQSPKYLFRKEGQNVTLSCEQNLNHDAMYWYRQDPGQGLRLIYYSQIVNDFQKGDIAEGYSVSREKKESFPLTVTSAQKNPTAFYLCASSIGVPDEQFFGPGTRLTVL.

This clonotype was observed many times. The chain recombines TRBV2 with TRBJ2-6, with D perhaps matching TRBD2 (6 bases). CDR3 length: 14 residues. Germline CDR1 is SNHLY and CDR2 is FYNNEI. Trimming left V 10 bases short and J 2 bases short, with 12 bases between. This CDR3 is CATRLGAGANVLTF. CDR3 DNA: TGTGCCACCCGACTAGGGGCTGGGGCCAACGTCCTGACTTTC.

This clonotype was seen repeatedly, ten times or more. This chain uses TRBV28 with TRBJ1-5; D unresolved. Germline CDR1 is MDHEN and CDR2 is SYDVKM. V was shortened by 6 bases and J by 0 bases, with 9 bases between the two germline ends. The CDR3 covers 14 residues. For the CDR3, the DNA is TGTGCCAGCAGGCAACAATATAGCAATCAGCCCCAGCATTTT. Protein sequence: CASRQQYSNQPQHF.

The sample holds many counts of this clonotype. A read error may explain this, as a much larger clone is one base away. This sequence joins TRBV7-8 and TRBJ2-5, with a possible D match to TRBD2 (6 bases). The CDR3 has 14 residues. Germline CDR1 SGHVS, CDR2 FQNEAQ. V shed 4 bases and J shed 2 bases, with 11 bases lying between them. CDR3 sequence (DNA): TGTGCCAGCAGCTCCCGGAGGGGACAAGAGACCCAGTACTTC. This encodes CASSSRRGQETQYF.

This clonotype showed up many times. The rearrangement joins TRBV12-3 or TRBV12-4 to TRBJ2-5; 8 bases map to TRBD2. Germline trimming cut 6 bases from V and 5 bases from J; bases unmatched to any gene: 8. This CDR3 has 14 amino acids. The CDR3 coding sequence is TGTGCCAGCAGCGATTGGACTAGCCTCGAGACCCAGTACTTC. Its protein product is CASSDWTSLETQYF.

The sample holds many counts of this clonotype. This chain links TRBV15 with TRBJ2-1, with a tentative D call TRBD2 (6 bases). Germline CDR1 and CDR2: LNHNV and YYDKDF (reference sequence). This CDR3 spans 16 amino acids. Deletions cut 3 bases from V and 0 bases from J, with 12 bases between. The CDR3 nucleotides read TGTGCCACCAGCAGGGAGACCGGGAGCTCCTACAATGAGCAGTTCTTC. This codes for CATSRETGSSYNEQFF.

This clonotype was observed at least ten times. V gene TRBV10-3 combines with J gene TRBJ2-7; no definite D call. V was shortened by 3 bases and J by 2 bases, with 8 bases between the two germline ends. This CDR3 comprises 13 residues. Germline loops: CDR1 ENHRY, CDR2 SYGVKD. The CDR3 region has the DNA TGTGCCATCAGTGACCAACCGACCTACGAGCAGTACTTC. Residues: CAISDQPTYEQYF.

J is TRBJ2-1 and V is TRBV7-2, with 12 positions matching TRBD2. The V gene's germline CDR1 is SGHTA and CDR2 FQGNSA. The CDR3 extends over 15 amino acids. Trimming removed 7 bases from V and 3 bases from J; junction bases left unmatched: 4. The CDR3 DNA reads as TGTGCCAGCATTCTACTAGCGGGAGGCTACAATGAGCAGTTCTTC. It encodes CASILLAGGYNEQFF.

In its sample, this clonotype was seen many times. V usage is TRBV3-1 and J usage is TRBJ2-7; no clear D. The CDR3 runs 11 residues. Deletions cut 6 bases from V and 4 bases from J, with 7 bases between. Germline V gives CDR1 LGHDT, CDR2 YNNKEL (reference sequence). The CDR3 protein is CASSWNYEQYF. Here the CDR3 DNA reads TGTGCCAGCAGTTGGAATTACGAGCAGTACTTC.

The sample holds many counts of this clonotype. The chain employs TRBV28 and TRBJ2-6; D not resolved. V dropped 8 bases and J dropped 0 bases, with 14 bases sitting between them. The CDR3 totals 16 residues. The V gene's germline CDR1 is MDHEN and CDR2 SYDVKM. The CDR3 DNA reads as TGTGCCAGCCGCCCGGGTAGTCTCTCTGGGGCCAACGTCCTGACTTTC. This encodes CASRPGSLSGANVLTF.

This clonotype was recorded many times. The chain joins TRBV10-3 to TRBJ1-1; no reliable D call. V lost 7 bases and J 6 bases, leaving 15 bases between the germline ends. This CDR3 contains 13 residues. Germline CDR1 and CDR2: ENHRY and SYGVKD. The CDR3 here is CAITKETSPEAFF. The CDR3 nucleotides are TGTGCCATCACAAAGGAGACTTCCCCTGAAGCTTTCTTT.

Only a few counts were recorded for this clonotype. This chain connects TRBV20-1 to TRBJ2-7; possibly TRBD1 for D (5 bases). This CDR3 comprises 15 residues. The germline gives CDR1 DFQATT, CDR2 SNEGSKA (reference sequence). V lost 5 bases and J 0 bases, leaving 17 bases between the germline ends. The DNA for the CDR3 is TGCAGTGCTTGGAAAAGGGGTAGAAGCTCCTACGAGCAGTACTTC. This codes for CSAWKRGRSSYEQYF.

This clonotype was observed many times. V and J are TRBV28 and TRBJ1-1; tentative D call: TRBD1 (5 bases). Between the trimmed V and J ends, which lost 5 bases and 1 base, there was a span of 11 bases. The CDR3 contains 14 residues. CDR1 and CDR2 (germline): MDHEN, SYDVKM. CDR3 sequence: CASSLGAGNTEAFF. CDR3 coding DNA: TGTGCCAGCAGTCTAGGGGCAGGGAACACTGAAGCTTTCTTT.

The V call is TRBV10-3, the J call TRBJ2-3, with TRBD1 matching over 7 bases. V shed 4 bases and J 3 bases; nucleotides not matched to a gene: 7. Germline CDR1 is ENHRY and CDR2 is SYGVKD. The CDR3 spans 15 residues. The CDR3 DNA reads as TGTGCCATCAGTGGCGACAGGGTGAGAACAGATACGCAGTATTTT. It yields the protein CAISGDRVRTDTQYF.

This clonotype was recorded at least ten times. This chain joins TRBV2 and TRBJ1-4, with TRBD1 matching 9 bases. V gave up 5 bases and J gave up 1 base; unmatched junction bases: 11. The germline gives CDR1 SNHLY, CDR2 FYNNEI. This CDR3 is built from 18 residues. CDR3 protein: CASSTDRGDEETNEKLFF. The CDR3 DNA is TGTGCCAGCAGTACCGACAGGGGGGACGAAGAAACTAATGAAAAACTGTTTTTT.

The chain has TRBV28 and TRBJ1-1; 7 bases agree with TRBD1. V lost 2 bases to trimming and J lost 0 bases; unmatched junction nucleotides: 3. CDR3 length: 15 residues. CDR1 and CDR2 from the germline V gene are MDHEN and SYDVKM. The CDR3: CASSLRGLVNTEAFF. The CDR3 DNA is TGTGCCAGCAGTTTAAGGGGGCTGGTGAACACTGAAGCTTTCTTT.

The V gene is TRBV28, the J gene TRBJ2-2; a weak D match, TRBD1 (5 bases). The CDR3 loop spans 14 amino acids. Trimming left V 8 bases short and J 4 bases short, with 14 bases between. The germline V gene encodes CDR1 MDHEN and CDR2 SYDVKM. CDR3 protein: CASGFPGLTGELFF. The CDR3 nucleotides read TGTGCCAGCGGCTTTCCAGGGCTCACCGGGGAGCTGTTTTTT. Together with reference TRBV28 and TRBJ2-2, the CDR3 gives the full variable domain: DVKVTQSSRYLVKRTGEKVFLECVQDMDHENMFWYRQDPGLGLRLIYFSYDVKMKEKGDIPEGYSVSREKKERFSLILESASTNQTSMYLCASGFPGLTGELFFGEGSRLTVL.

A note on this clonotype: Being one base from a much bigger clone, this may be a read error. CDR3 bases: TGTGCCGGCAGGAATAACAGGGAAGATGGAAACACCATATATTTT. This sequence encodes CAGRNNREDGNTIYF. This sequence joins TRBV6-1 and TRBJ1-3; TRBD1 might be the D (6 bases). In germline, CDR1 is MNHNS, CDR2 SASEGT. The CDR3 spans 15 residues.

This clonotype has ten or more counts. The chain couples TRBV7-9 to TRBJ2-3; D possibly corresponds to TRBD1 (6 bases). Per germline, CDR1 SEHNR and CDR2 FQNEAQ (reference sequence). CDR3 length: 15 residues. V was shortened by 3 bases and J by 2 bases, with 12 bases between the two germline ends. In DNA, the CDR3 is TGTGCCAGCAGCTTCACAGGGAACTTCACAGATACGCAGTATTTT. Protein sequence: CASSFTGNFTDTQYF. Based on the CDR3 plus reference TRBV7-9 and TRBJ2-3, the full variable domain is DTGVSQNPRHKITKRGQNVTFRCDPISEHNRLYWYRQTLGQGPEFLTYFQNEAQLEKSRLLSDRFSAERPKGSFSTLEIQRTEQGDSAMYLCASSFTGNFTDTQYFGPGTRLTVL.

This clonotype was counted at least ten times. The chain couples TRBV3-1 to TRBJ2-2; possibly TRBD2 for D (5 bases). The V and J ends lost 1 base and 3 bases respectively, with 18 bases between them. CDR1 is LGHDT and CDR2 is YNNKEL in the germline V gene (reference sequence). CDR3 length equals 18 residues. The CDR3 nucleotides read TGTGCCAGCAGCCAAGTCCGGGCTCGGACTTCTCACACCGGGGAGCTGTTTTTT. Translated, it gives CASSQVRARTSHTGELFF.

This clonotype was found many times. The chain recombines TRBV2 with TRBJ2-2, with TRBD2 identical over 14 bases. Trimming at V came to 5 bases and at J to 3 bases, leaving 8 bases not matched to a gene. The CDR3 runs 18 residues. Germline lookup yields CDR1 SNHLY and CDR2 FYNNEI. The CDR3 sequence is CASSTGTSGSSDTGELFF. CDR3 nucleotide sequence: TGTGCCAGCAGTACCGGGACTAGCGGGAGCTCGGACACCGGGGAGCTGTTTTTT.

A single count supports this clonotype. The chain uses TRBV13 and TRBJ2-5; D may be TRBD1 or TRBD2 (6 bases each). This CDR3 contains 12 residues. The V end lost 11 bases, the J end lost 1 base, and 11 bases lay between the germline ends. The V gene's germline CDR1 is PRHDT and CDR2 FYEKMQ (reference sequence). CDR3 in DNA: TGTGCCCCTGAGGGGGGCCAAGAGACCCAGTACTTC. This codes for CAPEGGQETQYF.

This clonotype was seen more than once but under ten times. The gene calls are TRBV5-1 and TRBJ2-7; possible D gene TRBD1, 5 bases. This CDR3 region has 14 residues. The V gene's germline CDR1 is SGHRS and CDR2 YFSETQ. V was shortened by 6 bases and J by 5 bases, with 18 bases between the two germline ends. The CDR3 region has the DNA TGCGCCAGCACCCTTTATGGAAGGGGCGACGAGCAGTACTTC. This translates into CASTLYGRGDEQYF.

In this sample, this clonotype turned up many times. The gene calls are TRBV28 and TRBJ2-5; D is perhaps TRBD2 (6 bases). CDR1 and CDR2 (germline): MDHEN, SYDVKM. The V and J ends lost 6 bases and 5 bases respectively, with 16 bases between them. The CDR3 spans 14 residues. The CDR3 reads CASSAGLAIETQYF. CDR3 in DNA: TGTGCCAGCAGCGCGGGGCTAGCAATTGAGACCCAGTACTTC.

In its sample, this clonotype was seen many times. V gene TRBV2 combines with J gene TRBJ2-2; D may correspond to TRBD1 or TRBD2 (6 bases each). V was trimmed by 6 bases and J by 7 bases, leaving 21 bases between them. Per the germline V gene, CDR1 is SNHLY and CDR2 is FYNNEI. CDR3 length equals 16 residues. CDR3 DNA sequence: TGTGCCAGCAGCTCGCCACGAAGGGGGGTGGGCGGGGAGCTGTTTTTT. Protein sequence: CASSSPRRGVGGELFF.

The chain uses TRBV5-5 and TRBJ1-5; possible D gene TRBD1, 6 bases. From germline, CDR1 is SGHKS and CDR2 YYEKEE (reference sequence). This CDR3 contains 14 residues. V lost 2 bases, J lost 6 bases, and 12 bases lay in between. The CDR3 region has the DNA TGTGCCAGCAGCTTCGGACAGAATGGTCAGCCCCAGCATTTT. As protein: CASSFGQNGQPQHF.

About this clonotype itself: A single base separates this from a much larger clone, so it may be a read error. The rearrangement links TRBV3-1 to TRBJ2-7; 8 bases fit TRBD2. V dropped 6 bases and J dropped 1; count of bases not matched to a gene: 8. The V gene's germline CDR1 is LGHDT and CDR2 YNNKEL (reference sequence). The CDR3 runs 15 residues. The DNA of the CDR3 is TGTGCCAGCAGTCGGGGACTAGTGGGATCCTACGAGCAGTACTTC. This gives the protein CASSRGLVGSYEQYF.